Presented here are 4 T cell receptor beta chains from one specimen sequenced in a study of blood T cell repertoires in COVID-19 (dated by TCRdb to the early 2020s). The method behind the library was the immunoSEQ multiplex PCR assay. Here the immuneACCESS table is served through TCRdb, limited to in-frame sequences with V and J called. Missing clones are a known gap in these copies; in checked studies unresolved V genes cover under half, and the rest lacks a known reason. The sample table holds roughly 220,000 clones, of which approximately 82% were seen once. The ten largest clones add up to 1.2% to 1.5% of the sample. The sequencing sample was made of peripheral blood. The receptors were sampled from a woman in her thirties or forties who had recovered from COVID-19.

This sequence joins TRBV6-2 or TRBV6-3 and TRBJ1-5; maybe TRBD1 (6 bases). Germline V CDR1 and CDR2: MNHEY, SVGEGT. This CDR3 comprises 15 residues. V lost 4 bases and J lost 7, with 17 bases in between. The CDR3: CASSWVGTSVQPQHF. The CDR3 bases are TGTGCCAGCAGTTGGGTCGGGACATCGGTACAGCCCCAGCATTTT.

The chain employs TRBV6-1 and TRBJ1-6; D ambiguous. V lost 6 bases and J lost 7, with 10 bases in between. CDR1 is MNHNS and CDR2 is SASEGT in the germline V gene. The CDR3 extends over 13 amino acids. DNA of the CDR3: TGTGCCAGCAGCTCGGACTCAAATTCACCCCTCCACTTT. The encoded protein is CASSSDSNSPLHF.

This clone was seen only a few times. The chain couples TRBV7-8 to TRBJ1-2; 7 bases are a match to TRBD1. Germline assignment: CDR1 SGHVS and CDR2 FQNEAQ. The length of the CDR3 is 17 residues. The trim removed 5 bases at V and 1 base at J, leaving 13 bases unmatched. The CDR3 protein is CASSIGTASWVNYGYTF. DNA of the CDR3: TGTGCCAGCAGCATTGGGACAGCCAGCTGGGTTAACTATGGCTACACCTTC. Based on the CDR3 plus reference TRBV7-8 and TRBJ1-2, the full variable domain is GAGVSQSPRYKVAKRGQDVALRCDPISGHVSLFWYQQALGQGPEFLTYFQNEAQLDKSGLPSDRFFAERPEGSVSTLKIQRTQQEDSAVYLCASSIGTASWVNYGYTFGSGTRLTVV.

The CDR3 DNA is TGTGCCAGTAGTTTTGGGGGGACTCAACAGCCCCAGCATTTT. It specifies CASSFGGTQQPQHF. The J gene is TRBJ1-5, the V gene TRBV19, with D maybe TRBD1 (5 bases). The CDR3 sequence is 14 residues long. With 5 bases removed from V and 7 bases from J, the gap between germline ends came to 15 bases. CDR1 and CDR2 from the germline V gene are LNHDA and SQIVND (reference sequence). Looking up the rest from reference TRBV19 and TRBJ1-5 gives the full variable domain: DGGITQSPKYLFRKEGQNVTLSCEQNLNHDAMYWYRQDPGQGLRLIYYSQIVNDFQKGDIAEGYSVSREKKESFPLTVTSAQKNPTAFYLCASSFGGTQQPQHFGDGTRLSIL.